These 16 T cell receptor beta chains were all obtained from the same sample, sequenced in a study of CXCR3-negative and CXCR3-positive naive CD8 T cells. The authors prepared UMI-labeled TRB cDNA libraries by 5' RACE. Reanalyzing the 5' RACE reads, TCRdb keeps one entry per CDR3 protein, without DNA. Found here are 65,000 to 85,000 distinct CDR3 sequences; the top ten clones hold approximately 1.5%. The sequenced material came from naive CXCR3- CD8+ T cells from blood. Subset denoted: CD45RO-CCR7+CD27+CD95- naive CD8+ T cells lacking CXCR3 (TNR3-). Receptors originate from a human donor in good health. Some clones in this sample may be carry-over from other donors' samples.

This clonotype is deemed medium-sized by its frequency. The chain couples TRBV29-1 to TRBJ1-2; the D gene TCRdb calls, TRBD1, cannot be checked with no DNA. The CDR3 contains 13 residues. Germline values: CDR1 SQVTM, CDR2 ANQGSEA. The CDR3 is CSVLGQTNYGYTF.

The rearrangement joins TRBV20-1 to TRBJ2-1. The germline V gene has CDR1 DFQATT and CDR2 SNEGSKA (reference sequence). The CDR3 spans 13 residues. The CDR3 protein is CSASGGTYNEQFF.

The chain combines TRBV7-9 with TRBJ1-4; the TCRdb D gene call, TRBD1, has no DNA to confirm it. Per germline, CDR1 SEHNR and CDR2 FQNEAQ (reference sequence). There are 14 residues in the CDR3. CDR3: CASSLAGGDEKLFF.

The V gene is TRBV19, the J gene TRBJ2-2; TCRdb reports TRBD1, a call that lacks DNA to check it against. CDR3 length: 12 residues. Germline assignment: CDR1 LNHDA and CDR2 SQIVND (reference sequence). The chain's CDR3 is CASSGTTGELFF.

The V gene is TRBV7-8, the J gene TRBJ2-1. CDR3 length: 15 residues. Germline V gene lookup returns CDR1 SGHVS and CDR2 FQNEAQ. The CDR3 is CASSLALSSYNEQFF.

This chain links TRBV5-1 with TRBJ2-7; checking the TCRdb D call of TRBD2 is not possible without DNA. The CDR3 extends over 16 amino acids. Germline V CDR1 and CDR2: SGHRS, YFSETQ. CDR3 loop: CASSTGLAGDFYEQYF.

The chain uses TRBV5-1 and TRBJ2-3; without DNA, the TCRdb call of TRBD1 cannot be checked. The germline V gene encodes CDR1 SGHRS and CDR2 YFSETQ. This CDR3 is built from 16 residues. CDR3 region: CASSWDRGLSTDTQYF.

The genes are TRBV4-1 and TRBJ2-7. Germline CDR1 and CDR2: MGHRA and YSYEKL. The CDR3 spans 13 residues. The CDR3 sequence is CASSPDLDYEQYF.

The J gene is TRBJ2-3, the V gene TRBV29-1; the TCRdb D gene call, TRBD1, has no DNA to confirm it. Looked up from germline, CDR1 is SQVTM and CDR2 is ANQGSEA. The CDR3 sequence is 13 residues long. CDR3 amino acids: CSVVLTGADTQYF.

The chain links TRBV6-6 to TRBJ2-2. The CDR3 covers 14 residues. Germline V gives CDR1 MNHNY, CDR2 SVGAGI (reference sequence). Here the CDR3 reads CASSYSFNTGELFF.

The J gene is TRBJ1-2, the V gene TRBV7-9; TCRdb proposes TRBD1, but this gene call is untestable without DNA. The CDR3 consists of 12 residues. CDR1 is SEHNR, CDR2 FQNEAQ, per germline (reference sequence). The CDR3 region is CASSSGGLGYTF.

The V and J genes are TRBV6-6 and TRBJ1-5. CDR3 length: 14 amino acids. CDR1 and CDR2 from the germline V gene are MNHNY and SVGAGI (reference sequence). The CDR3 sequence is CAAELGLSNQPQHF.

The chain is built from TRBV7-2 and TRBJ2-1; as DNA is missing, the TRBD1 call by TCRdb cannot be tested. This CDR3 comprises 15 residues. Germline V gene sequence: CDR1 SGHTA, CDR2 FQGNSA. The CDR3: CASRDWDRGDNEQFF.

The chain recombines TRBV28 with TRBJ2-7; TCRdb selects TRBD1, and the lack of DNA leaves this call unchecked. Germline loops: CDR1 MDHEN, CDR2 SYDVKM. The CDR3 covers 13 residues. CDR3 amino acids: CASTQGAVYEQYF.

The chain couples TRBV7-9 to TRBJ2-5; the TCRdb call, TRBD2, lacks DNA for checking. Germline V gene data show CDR1 as SEHNR and CDR2 as FQNEAQ (reference sequence). The CDR3 has 14 amino acids. CDR3 protein: CASSSRGPRETQYF.

The chain employs TRBV5-6 and TRBJ2-7. CDR3 length equals 14 residues. Per germline, CDR1 SGHDT and CDR2 YYEEEE. This CDR3 is CASSFQDLSYEQYF.